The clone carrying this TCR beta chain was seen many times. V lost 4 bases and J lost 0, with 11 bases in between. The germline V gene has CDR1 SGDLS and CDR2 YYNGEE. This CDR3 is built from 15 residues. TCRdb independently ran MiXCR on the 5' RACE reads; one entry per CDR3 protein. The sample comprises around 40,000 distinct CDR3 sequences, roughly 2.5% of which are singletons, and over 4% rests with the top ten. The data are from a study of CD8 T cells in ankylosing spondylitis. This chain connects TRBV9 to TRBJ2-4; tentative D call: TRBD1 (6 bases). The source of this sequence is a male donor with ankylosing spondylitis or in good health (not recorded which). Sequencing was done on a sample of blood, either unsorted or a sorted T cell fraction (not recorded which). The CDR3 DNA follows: TGTGCCAGCAGCCTCGGACAGAGAGCCAAAAACATTCAGTACTTC. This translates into CASSLGQRAKNIQYF. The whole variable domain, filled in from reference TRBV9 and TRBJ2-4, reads DSGVTQTPKHLITATGQRVTLRCSPRSGDLSVYWYQQSLDQGLQFLIQYYNGEERAKGNILERFSAQQFPDLHSELNLSSLELGDSALYFCASSLGQRAKNIQYFGAGTRLSVL.